This entry is about one T cell receptor (beta chain). Its matching antigen is unknown. The data were obtained in a study of T cell responses to AZD1222 COVID-19 vaccine. Study-wide results and caveats: The peak T cell response came first, and repertoires were sampled only after it. Clonal diversity may have been underestimated, and the donors were mostly white British, with more females than males.

Germline V gives CDR1 LNHDA, CDR2 SQIVND (reference sequence). V was clipped by 5 bases and J by 5 bases; unmatched bases: 12. The CDR3 is 15 amino acids. Libraries were prepared by immunoSEQ multiplex PCR; TCRdb keeps only in-frame clonotypes and omits some of them. This table holds around 120,000 clones, 85% to 90% found once. The sample in question was peripheral blood, obtained on day 0 of AZD1222 vaccination. The sequence came from an adult in good health. The chain links TRBV19 to TRBJ2-7; TRBD1 aligns across 7 bases. Written as DNA, the CDR3 is TGTGCCAGTAGTTCTATAGGCCAGGGGGTCCACGAGCAGTACTTC. Its translation: CASSSIGQGVHEQYF.